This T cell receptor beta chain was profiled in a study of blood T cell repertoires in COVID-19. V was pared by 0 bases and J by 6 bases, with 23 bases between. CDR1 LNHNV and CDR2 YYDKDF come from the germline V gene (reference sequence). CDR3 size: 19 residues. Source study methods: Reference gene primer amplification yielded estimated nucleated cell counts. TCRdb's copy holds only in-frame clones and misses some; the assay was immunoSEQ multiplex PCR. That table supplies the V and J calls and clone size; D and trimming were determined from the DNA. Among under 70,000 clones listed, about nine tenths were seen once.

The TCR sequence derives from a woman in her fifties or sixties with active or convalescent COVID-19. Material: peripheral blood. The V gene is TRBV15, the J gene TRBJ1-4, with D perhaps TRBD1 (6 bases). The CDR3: CATSRDSIRGGGSDEKLFF. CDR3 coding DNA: TGTGCCACCAGCAGAGATTCAATTCGGGGAGGGGGTTCAGATGAAAAACTGTTTTTT.